Following are 8 T cell receptor beta chains from one sample sequenced in a study of blood T cell repertoires in COVID-19. Assay: immunoSEQ multiplex PCR; the TCRdb copy retains only in-frame clones and omits some. The data hold approximately 470,000 clones, with about 90% observed a single time. Input material: PBMCs or T cells enriched from blood (not recorded which). These receptors were collected from a woman younger than 35 who had recovered from COVID-19.

The chain recombines TRBV5-1 with TRBJ1-1; tentative D call: TRBD1 (5 bases). V was trimmed by 0 bases and J by 3 bases, leaving 12 bases between them. This CDR3 comprises 15 residues. The germline gives CDR1 SGHRS, CDR2 YFSETQ. CDR3 loop: CASSLVGERDTEAFF. In nucleotides, the CDR3 is TGCGCCAGCAGCTTGGTGGGGGAGCGGGACACTGAAGCTTTCTTT.

CDR3 DNA: TGTGCCAGCAGTCACGATCACGATCGGTCTGGTGAGCAGTTCTTC. This codes for CASSHDHDRSGEQFF. V usage is TRBV6-5 and J usage is TRBJ2-1; no clear D. Germline lookup yields CDR1 MNHEY and CDR2 SVGAGI. Trimming left V 5 bases short and J 9 bases short, with 20 bases between. The CDR3 extends over 15 amino acids.

This clone has just a few counts. The genes are TRBV5-1 and TRBJ2-1, with D possibly matching TRBD1 (6 bases). The CDR3 has 14 residues. CDR1 SGHRS and CDR2 YFSETQ come from the germline V gene. Trimming pared 0 bases from V and 8 bases from J, leaving 12 bases between. The CDR3 protein is CASSLEPRGDEQFF. The CDR3, as DNA: TGCGCCAGCAGCTTGGAACCCAGGGGAGATGAGCAGTTCTTC.

The chain carries TRBV7-8 and TRBJ2-2; weak D call: TRBD1 (5 bases). Germline V lookup: CDR1 SGHVS, CDR2 FQNEAQ. The germline V and J ends were trimmed by 2 bases and 7 bases, with 5 bases remaining between them. This CDR3 spans 12 amino acids. The CDR3 nucleotides are TGTGCCAGCAGCTTACAGGGCGGGGAGCTGTTTTTT. It encodes CASSLQGGELFF.

The chain employs TRBV7-9 and TRBJ2-2; D is uncertain. This CDR3 region has 14 residues. Germline assignment: CDR1 SEHNR and CDR2 FQNEAQ (reference sequence). V was cut by 2 bases and J by 3 bases, with 7 bases left in between. The CDR3 reads CASSLSDDTGELFF. CDR3 nucleotide sequence: TGTGCCAGCAGCTTAAGCGATGACACCGGGGAGCTGTTTTTT.

The chain has TRBV14 and TRBJ2-7, with 9 bases lining up with TRBD1. The V gene's germline CDR1 is SGHDN and CDR2 FVKESK. The V segment lost 4 bases and the J segment 3 bases; nucleotides outside the gene matches: 7. The CDR3 loop spans 15 amino acids. The CDR3 reads CASSPPGTGLYEQYF. CDR3 DNA sequence: TGTGCCAGCAGCCCTCCCGGGACAGGGCTCTACGAGCAGTACTTC.

This clone was counted only a few times. This rearrangement joins TRBV2 to TRBJ1-4; 9 bases agree with TRBD1. CDR1 SNHLY and CDR2 FYNNEI come from the germline V gene. With 2 bases clipped from V and 7 bases from J, the junction kept 2 bases outside the gene matches. The CDR3 runs 14 residues. The CDR3 loop is CASSEMDRGEKLFF. CDR3 DNA sequence: TGTGCCAGCAGTGAAATGGACAGGGGTGAAAAACTGTTTTTT.

The chain has TRBV7-2 and TRBJ1-2; a weak D match, TRBD1 (5 bases). From germline, CDR1 is SGHTA and CDR2 FQGNSA. The length of the CDR3 is 16 residues. V was trimmed by 5 bases and J by 4 bases, leaving 20 bases between them. The CDR3 nucleotides are TGTGCCAGCAGCCTCGTCGGCCAGGGAGGTATCTATGGCTACACCTTC. It encodes CASSLVGQGGIYGYTF.